Listed below are T cell receptor beta chains from one sample, sequenced in a study of blood T cell repertoires in COVID-19. Clones were sequenced by immunoSEQ multiplex PCR, and TCRdb holds only the in-frame ones, with some missing. The sample holds 150,000 to 200,000 clones, over 70% seen once. The sample was PBMCs or T cells enriched from blood (not recorded which). All receptors come from a woman aged 40 to 50 with acute COVID-19. Both conserved end residues are part of each CDR3. A D gene is named only where the DNA matches it firmly. Clone size is stated in some rows and not others, as once, few, many or a class when expanded.

>TRBV5-1|.|TRBJ1-4|TRBD1
TGCGCCAGCAGCACTGGGACAGGATGGGAAAAACTGTTTTTT
CASSTGTGWEKLFF
>TRBV21-1|.|TRBJ2-7|.
TGTGCCAGCAGCACTAGACTAGCGGGAGTGGAGTACGAGCAGTACTTC
CASSTRLAGVEYEQYF
>TRBV4-1|few|TRBJ2-3|.
TGCGCCAGCAGCCAAGAGACGGCAGGGAAAACCACCACAGATACGCAGTATTTT
CASSQETAGKTTTDTQYF
>TRBV6-5|.|TRBJ1-1|.
TGTGCCAGCTATCCAGGGAGGGCGAGCACTGAAGCTTTCTTT
CASYPGRASTEAFF
>TRBV6-1|.|TRBJ1-2|TRBD1
TGTGCCAGCAGTGAGACAGGGTTAGATGGCTACACCTTC
CASSETGLDGYTF
>TRBV25-1|.|TRBJ2-1|.
TGTGCCAGCAGTAATCCGGGAGAGGTCCATGAGCAGTTCTTC
CASSNPGEVHEQFF
>TRBV29-1|.|TRBJ2-3|.
TGCAGCGTTGGAGGCAGGGCCACAGATACGCAGTATTTT
CSVGGRATDTQYF
>TRBV15|.|TRBJ1-2|.
TGTGCCACCAGCAGAGATCAGGGCCGGACGGATGGCTACACCTTC
CATSRDQGRTDGYTF
>TRBV4-1|.|TRBJ2-1|.
TGCGCCAGCAGCCAAGGGCGGTCTTCTGCCTACAATGAGCAGTTCTTC
CASSQGRSSAYNEQFF
>TRBV12-3/TRBV12-4|.|TRBJ2-2|.
TGTGCCACAGGTCTTTCGAACACCGGGGAGCTGTTTTTT
CATGLSNTGELFF
>TRBV2|.|TRBJ1-4|.
TGTGCCAGCAGTGTGGGGGGAGGTCTGTTTTTT
CASSVGGGLFF
>TRBV5-4|.|TRBJ1-1|TRBD1
TGTGCCAGCAGCCCGGGACAGGGTGGCGGGCCGAACACTGAAGCTTTCTTT
CASSPGQGGGPNTEAFF
>TRBV7-6|.|TRBJ1-1|.
TGTGCCAGCAGCCCCTCCAGGGCGCAGGGTGAAGCTTTCTTT
CASSPSRAQGEAFF
>TRBV9|few|TRBJ2-1|TRBD2
TGTGCCAGCAGCGTAGCTGGGGCGGGGGACAATGAGCAGTTCTTC
CASSVAGAGDNEQFF
>TRBV5-1|.|TRBJ2-3|.
TGCGCCAGCAGCTTGACAGGGTCGGGAGATACGCAGTATTTT
CASSLTGSGDTQYF
>TRBV7-2|.|TRBJ1-4|.
TGTGCCAGCAGCTTACGCGGGGGCGGCACTAATGAAAAACTGTTTTTT
CASSLRGGGTNEKLFF
>TRBV5-1|few|TRBJ2-1|.
TGCGCCAGCAGCTTACTAACTCCCCGGGACTTTCTGTTCTTC
CASSLLTPRDFLFF
>TRBV6-1|.|TRBJ1-2|.
TGTGCCAGCAGTGAAGTATTGACACCCAAAGGGGGTGGCTACACCTTC
CASSEVLTPKGGGYTF
>TRBV7-9|.|TRBJ1-1|TRBD1
TGTGCCAGCAGCTTCCAGACAGGGCAGAAGACTGAAGCTTTCTTT
CASSFQTGQKTEAFF
>TRBV6-1|.|TRBJ1-5|.
TGTGCCAGCAGTGAAGTCACGGGAAGGAGGCAGCCCCAGCATTTT
CASSEVTGRRQPQHF
>TRBV5-1|few|TRBJ1-6|.
TGCGCCAGCAGCTTGGATGGGAGATCACCCCTCCACTTT
CASSLDGRSPLHF
>TRBV5-1|.|TRBJ1-5|.
TGCGCCAGCAGCTCTGGTGGCGGCGGCGGGGAACCCCAGCATTTT
CASSSGGGGGEPQHF
>TRBV2|.|TRBJ1-3|.
TGTGCCAGCAGGGGGTCGGGAGGCTCTGGAAACACCATATATTTT
CASRGSGGSGNTIYF
>TRBV7-9|few|TRBJ1-1|.
TGTGCCAGCAGCTTAGGGGGGGGGCCCCTGGGCACTGAAGCTTTCTTT
CASSLGGGPLGTEAFF
>TRBV2|.|TRBJ1-2|TRBD1
TGTGCCAGCAGTTTAAATCCATTCGGGACAGCTATCTATGGCTACACCTTC
CASSLNPFGTAIYGYTF